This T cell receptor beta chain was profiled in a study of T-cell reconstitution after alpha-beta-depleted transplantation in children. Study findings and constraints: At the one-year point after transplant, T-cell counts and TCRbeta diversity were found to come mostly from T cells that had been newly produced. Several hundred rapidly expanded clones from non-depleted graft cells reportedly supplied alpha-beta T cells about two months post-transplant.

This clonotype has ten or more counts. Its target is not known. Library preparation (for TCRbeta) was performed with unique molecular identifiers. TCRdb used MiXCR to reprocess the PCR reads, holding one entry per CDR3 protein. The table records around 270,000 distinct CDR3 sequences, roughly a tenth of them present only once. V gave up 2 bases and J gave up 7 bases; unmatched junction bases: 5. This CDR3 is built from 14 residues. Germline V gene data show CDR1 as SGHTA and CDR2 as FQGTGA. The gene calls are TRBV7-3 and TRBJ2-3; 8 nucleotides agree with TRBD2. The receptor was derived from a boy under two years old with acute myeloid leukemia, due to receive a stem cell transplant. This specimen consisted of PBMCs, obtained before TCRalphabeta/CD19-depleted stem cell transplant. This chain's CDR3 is CASSLGLAQNTQYF. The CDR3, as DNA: TGTGCCAGCAGCTTAGGACTAGCACAGAATACGCAGTATTTT.